Presented here are 25 T cell receptor beta chains from one specimen sequenced in a study of neurological immune-mediated disorders. TCRdb re-analysed the 5' RACE reads in MiXCR, keeping a single row per CDR3 protein. This sample has more than 40,000 distinct CDR3 sequences; approximately 3% occur once, and the top ten carry more than 13%. The specimen was PBMCs. The source of these receptors is a woman aged 50 to 65 with multiple sclerosis.

This clonotype was recorded at least ten times. The chain combines TRBV10-3 with TRBJ1-5; tentatively, D is TRBD1 (6 bases). The CDR3 contains 14 residues. Germline-derived CDR1 and CDR2 are ENHRY and SYGVKD. The V end was cut by 6 bases, the J end by 6 bases, with 15 bases between. DNA for the CDR3: TGTGCCATCAGGTCGGACAGTCTCTCTCAGCCCCAGCATTTT. It translates to CAIRSDSLSQPQHF.

Of note for this clonotype: A single base separates this from a much larger clone, so it may be a read error. The chain employs TRBV20-1 and TRBJ2-5; D gene uncertain. The CDR3 consists of 14 residues. Germline V gene lookup returns CDR1 DFQATT and CDR2 SNEGSKA (reference sequence). Here the CDR3 reads CSARDGQFQENQYF. DNA for the CDR3: TGCAGTGCTAGAGATGGCCAGTTCCAAGAGAACCAGTACTTC.

This clonotype was picked up many times. V usage is TRBV20-1 and J usage is TRBJ2-7; D ambiguous. Trimming shortened V by 1 base and J by 3 bases, and 10 bases separated the two germline ends. The CDR3 is 13 residues long. CDR1 is DFQATT, CDR2 SNEGSKA, per germline (reference sequence). The CDR3 here is CSARASVGYEQYF. The CDR3 DNA is TGCAGTGCTAGAGCCTCGGTGGGCTACGAGCAGTACTTC.

This clonotype was counted at least ten times. The genes are TRBV9 and TRBJ2-1; 9 positions match TRBD1. The V gene end was trimmed by 0 bases and the J gene end by 5 bases; junction bases not matched to a gene: 3. The V gene's germline CDR1 is SGDLS and CDR2 YYNGEE. This CDR3 spans 15 amino acids. CDR3 sequence reads: CASSVVGQGNNEQFF. DNA for the CDR3: TGTGCCAGCAGCGTAGTGGGACAGGGAAACAATGAGCAGTTCTTC.

This clonotype was observed at least ten times. This chain joins TRBV29-1 and TRBJ1-1, with 7 bases aligning to TRBD1. CDR1 SQVTM and CDR2 ANQGSEA come from the germline V gene. CDR3 length: 15 residues. The J segment lost 0 bases and the V segment lost 7 bases, leaving 11 bases of the junction unmatched. CDR3 sequence (DNA): TGCAGCGGGATACCGGGACAGACAATGAACACTGAAGCTTTCTTT. Protein: CSGIPGQTMNTEAFF.

This clonotype was counted ten times or more. This rearrangement joins TRBV5-4 to TRBJ2-1; D gene uncertain. V lost 4 bases, J lost 3 bases, and 20 bases lay in between. The CDR3 spans 17 residues. CDR1 is SGHNT and CDR2 is YYREEE in the germline V gene (reference sequence). The CDR3 DNA sequence: TGTGCCAGCAGCCCCTCTCATTCAGCGAATAGCTACAATGAGCAGTTCTTC. Residues: CASSPSHSANSYNEQFF.

This clonotype was observed at least ten times. This chain links TRBV5-5 with TRBJ2-5; D remains unclear. The V and J ends lost 0 bases and 1 base respectively, with 7 bases between them. Germline loops: CDR1 SGHKS, CDR2 YYEKEE (reference sequence). The CDR3 runs to 14 residues. The DNA of the CDR3 is TGTGCCAGCAGCTTGGATCGTGTCCAAGAGACCCAGTACTTC. Its translation is CASSLDRVQETQYF.

By share of the sample, this clonotype is medium-sized. V gene TRBV10-3 combines with J gene TRBJ1-2; D gene unclear. The V end was cut by 4 bases, the J end by 8 bases, with 17 bases between. The CDR3 is 14 residues long. Germline V CDR1 and CDR2: ENHRY, SYGVKD. CDR3 sequence (DNA): TGTGCCATCAGTGTACGAGGGTCAGGAGAGGGCTACACCTTC. Amino acid sequence: CAISVRGSGEGYTF.

This clonotype was picked up many times. The chain uses TRBV20-1 and TRBJ2-7; D is ambiguous. CDR1 is DFQATT, CDR2 SNEGSKA, per germline (reference sequence). CDR3 length: 13 residues. The V and J ends lost 0 bases and 4 bases respectively, with 10 bases between them. CDR3 sequence reads: CSAREFRVYEQYF. In DNA form, the CDR3 reads TGCAGTGCTAGAGAGTTTCGGGTTTACGAGCAGTACTTC.

This clonotype was observed many times. This chain connects TRBV12-3 or TRBV12-4 to TRBJ1-1, with TRBD1 identical over 8 bases. The V gene end was trimmed by 5 bases and the J gene end by 4 bases; junction bases not matched to a gene: 9. This CDR3 has 15 residues. The DNA of the CDR3 is TGTGCCAGCAGTCCAGCGACAGGGGAGGGCACTGAAGCTTTCTTT. Translation gives CASSPATGEGTEAFF.

This clonotype was recorded at least ten times. The chain uses TRBV6-5 and TRBJ2-5; D may match TRBD1 or TRBD2 (7 bases each). V gave up 5 bases and J gave up 2 bases, with 18 bases separating them. The CDR3 sequence is 16 residues long. Per the germline V gene, CDR1 is MNHEY and CDR2 is SVGAGI. The CDR3 DNA follows: TGTGCCAGCAGTCTATCAGGGGGGGGTGGGCAAGAGACCCAGTACTTC. It yields the protein CASSLSGGGGQETQYF.

The sample holds many counts of this clonotype. CDR3 sequence (DNA): TGCAGTGCTAGAGATCGGGGAGTAAGCTCTGGAAACACCATATATTTT. Translating gives CSARDRGVSSGNTIYF. This chain uses TRBV20-1 with TRBJ1-3; D is unclear. The CDR3 has 16 amino acids. In germline, CDR1 is DFQATT, CDR2 SNEGSKA (reference sequence). Trimming removed 0 bases from V and 0 bases from J, with 12 bases in between.

This clonotype was seen many times. The rearrangement uses TRBV5-1 and TRBJ2-6; 8 nucleotides align to TRBD1. V shed 4 bases and J 0 bases; nucleotides not matched to a gene: 6. Germline V gene lookup returns CDR1 SGHRS and CDR2 YFSETQ. The CDR3 sequence is 17 residues long. The CDR3 sequence is CASSPTGQASGANVLTF. CDR3 in DNA: TGCGCCAGCAGCCCAACGGGACAGGCCTCTGGGGCCAACGTCCTGACTTTC.

This clonotype was counted ten times or more. The chain joins TRBV10-3 to TRBJ2-7; D ambiguous. The V end was cut by 2 bases, the J end by 2 bases, with 13 bases between. This CDR3 is 15 amino acids long. Germline V lookup: CDR1 ENHRY, CDR2 SYGVKD. The CDR3 bases are TGTGCCATCAGTGAGCTAGGTGACCCAACCTACGAGCAGTACTTC. It encodes CAISELGDPTYEQYF.

This clonotype was seen repeatedly, ten times or more. The CDR3 DNA reads TGCGCCAGCAACATGGGATACAGGGGTTTAGATGAGCAGTTCTTC. Protein product: CASNMGYRGLDEQFF. The chain carries TRBV5-1 and TRBJ2-1, with 7 bases aligning to TRBD1. The CDR3 is made up of 15 amino acids. Germline V CDR1 and CDR2: SGHRS, YFSETQ. Trimming at V came to 6 bases and at J to 8 bases, leaving 14 bases not matched to a gene. The complete variable domain, with remaining parts taken from reference TRBV5-1 and TRBJ2-1, reads KAGVTQTPRYLIKTRGQQVTLSCSPISGHRSVSWYQQTPGQGLQFLFEYFSETQRNKGNFPGRFSGRQFSNSRSEMNVSTLELGDSALYLCASNMGYRGLDEQFFGPGTRLTVL.

This clonotype appeared many times. This chain connects TRBV7-2 to TRBJ2-3; TRBD1 is a possible D gene (5 bases). CDR1 SGHTA and CDR2 FQGNSA come from the germline V gene. This CDR3 comprises 16 residues. V gave up 5 bases and J gave up 4 bases, with 19 bases separating them. The CDR3 here is CASSPDSTSVADTQYF. Written as DNA, the CDR3 is TGTGCCAGCAGCCCAGACAGTACTTCGGTGGCAGATACGCAGTATTTT.

Many counts were recorded for this clonotype. The DNA of the CDR3 is TGCGCCAGCAGTGAGTCGGGAGGCCCTTTGACGAATACGCAGTATTTT. This encodes CASSESGGPLTNTQYF. This chain links TRBV10-2 with TRBJ2-3, with TRBD2 as a possible D gene (6 bases). Germline V gene sequence: CDR1 WSHSY, CDR2 SAAADI. The CDR3 consists of 16 residues. Trimming removed 0 bases at V and 7 bases at J, with 17 bases between.

This clonotype was counted ten times or more. This chain links TRBV19 with TRBJ2-5, with D possibly matching TRBD2 (5 bases). The CDR3 has 15 amino acids. The V end lost 6 bases, the J end lost 3 bases, and 17 bases lay between the germline ends. Germline V CDR1 and CDR2: LNHDA, SQIVND (reference sequence). CDR3 nucleotide sequence: TGTGCCAGTAGCACCCGTGGAGGCGTAGAAGAGACCCAGTACTTC. Its protein is CASSTRGGVEETQYF.

This clonotype was detected many times. V and J are TRBV14 and TRBJ1-1, with a tentative D call TRBD1 (6 bases). CDR3 length: 15 residues. Germline V gives CDR1 SGHDN, CDR2 FVKESK. Trimming stripped 5 bases from V and 8 bases from J, with 21 bases between. The CDR3 coding sequence is TGTGCCAGCAGCTTGCTTCCGGGACACGGAGAGGAAGCTTTCTTT. This codes for CASSLLPGHGEEAFF. The full variable domain, with the rest looked up from reference TRBV14 and TRBJ1-1, is EAGVTQFPSHSVIEKGQTVTLRCDPISGHDNLYWYRRVMGKEIKFLLHFVKESKQDESGMPNNRFLAERTGGTYSTLKVQPAELEDSGVYFCASSLLPGHGEEAFFGQGTRLTVV.

This clonotype was counted at least ten times. V and J are TRBV5-1 and TRBJ2-2, with D possibly TRBD1 on 6 matching bases. Germline V gene lookup returns CDR1 SGHRS and CDR2 YFSETQ. This CDR3 region has 15 residues. Trimming took off 6 bases at V and 4 bases at J, with 16 bases between the two ends. CDR3 nucleotide sequence: TGCGCCAGCAACCCTACAGGGAGATCCACCGGGGAGCTGTTTTTT. Translating gives CASNPTGRSTGELFF. Using reference TRBV5-1 and TRBJ2-2 for the parts outside the CDR3, the full variable domain is KAGVTQTPRYLIKTRGQQVTLSCSPISGHRSVSWYQQTPGQGLQFLFEYFSETQRNKGNFPGRFSGRQFSNSRSEMNVSTLELGDSALYLCASNPTGRSTGELFFGEGSRLTVL.

This clonotype was detected ten times or more. V usage is TRBV15 and J usage is TRBJ2-5, with D uncertain. V lost 0 bases and J lost 2, with 7 bases in between. This CDR3 contains 14 residues. Germline values: CDR1 LNHNV, CDR2 YYDKDF (reference sequence). CDR3 protein: CATSRDPGQETQYF. As DNA, the CDR3 is TGTGCCACCAGCAGAGACCCAGGACAAGAGACCCAGTACTTC.

This clonotype has a count of ten or more. The gene calls are TRBV5-1 and TRBJ2-1, with TRBD2 as a possible D gene (6 bases). Trimming took 4 bases from V and 8 from J, leaving 16 bases between them. CDR3 size: 14 residues. In germline, CDR1 is SGHRS, CDR2 YFSETQ. For the CDR3, the DNA is TGCGCCAGCAGCGATCCGGGACTGTTGGATGAGCAGTTCTTC. It translates to CASSDPGLLDEQFF.

This clonotype was recorded at least ten times. The genes are TRBV6-5 and TRBJ2-6; possibly TRBD2 for D (5 bases). Per the germline V gene, CDR1 is MNHEY and CDR2 is SVGAGI. V shed 0 bases and J shed 3 bases, with 6 bases lying between them. The CDR3 is made up of 15 amino acids. CDR3 nucleotide sequence: TGTGCCAGCAGTTACTCTGGGAGTGGGGCCAACGTCCTGACTTTC. This codes for CASSYSGSGANVLTF.

This clonotype was picked up a small number of times. The rearrangement joins TRBV10-3 to TRBJ1-1; 7 nucleotides match TRBD1. V dropped 5 bases and J dropped 5; count of bases not matched to a gene: 2. The germline V gene encodes CDR1 ENHRY and CDR2 SYGVKD. This CDR3 spans 12 amino acids. This CDR3 reads CAISQQGTEAFF. CDR3 in DNA: TGTGCCATCAGTCAACAGGGGACTGAAGCTTTCTTT.

This clonotype was seen at least ten times. V is TRBV6-5 and J is TRBJ1-3; D call uncertain. The CDR3 spans 11 residues. Germline V gene sequence: CDR1 MNHEY, CDR2 SVGAGI. Trimming took 11 bases from V and 4 from J, leaving 9 bases between them. The CDR3: CASQEGNTIYF. The DNA for the CDR3 is TGTGCCTCTCAGGAAGGAAACACCATATATTTT.